The next 11 T cell receptor beta chains were all read from a single sample in a study of T cell repertoires in cytomegalovirus infection. In TCRdb, the reads were re-called with MiXCR into one record per CDR3 protein. This table has fewer than 350,000 distinct CDR3 sequences, over 7.5% appearing once. The sample comprised PBMCs. These TCRs come from a human donor in good health (CMV status not recorded). Some clones in this sample may be carry-over from other donors' samples.

The chain employs TRBV6-8 and TRBJ2-7; the match to TRBD1 covers 9 bases. Germline CDR1 and CDR2: MNHGY and SAAAGT. The CDR3 is 14 amino acids. V was clipped by 6 bases and J by 3 bases; unmatched bases: 6. CDR3 sequence (DNA): TGTGCCAGCAGAAACGGACAGGGGAGCTACGAGCAGTACTTC. Translation gives CASRNGQGSYEQYF.

This clonotype was counted only a few times. This chain connects TRBV4-1 to TRBJ2-3; possible D gene TRBD1, 5 bases. V lost 3 bases and J lost 1, with 11 bases in between. Per the germline V gene, CDR1 is MGHRA and CDR2 is YSYEKL. This CDR3 contains 15 residues. The CDR3 sequence: CASSHRLRGTDTQYF. CDR3 sequence (DNA): TGCGCCAGCAGCCACCGACTCAGGGGCACAGATACGCAGTATTTT.

V and J are TRBV4-1 and TRBJ2-7; 12 bases fit TRBD2. CDR3 length equals 16 residues. Germline V gene data show CDR1 as MGHRA and CDR2 as YSYEKL. J gave up 7 bases and V 0 bases, and 7 bases lay outside the gene matches. In DNA form, the CDR3 reads TGCGCCAGCAGCCAAGATAGAGTTGGACTAGCGGGGGAGCAGTACTTC. It yields the protein CASSQDRVGLAGEQYF.

The table lists this clonotype with many counts. The chain links TRBV15 to TRBJ2-1, with a possible D match to TRBD1 (6 bases). Trimming pared 0 bases from V and 5 bases from J, leaving 14 bases between. The germline gives CDR1 LNHNV, CDR2 YYDKDF (reference sequence). This CDR3 contains 16 residues. Here the CDR3 DNA reads TGTGCCACCAGCAGAGATTGGGGGACAAACAACAATGAGCAGTTCTTC. This codes for CATSRDWGTNNNEQFF. Based on the CDR3 plus reference TRBV15 and TRBJ2-1, the full variable domain is DAMVIQNPRYQVTQFGKPVTLSCSQTLNHNVMYWYQQKSSQAPKLLFHYYDKDFNNEADTPDNFQSRRPNTSFCFLDIRSPGLGDTAMYLCATSRDWGTNNNEQFFGPGTRLTVL.

This clonotype was picked up a small number of times. This chain joins TRBV7-4 and TRBJ2-2; weak D call: TRBD1 (6 bases). Trimming shortened V by 2 bases and J by 3 bases, and 10 bases separated the two germline ends. Germline V CDR1 and CDR2: SGHVT, SQSDAQ. This CDR3 region has 15 residues. CDR3 bases: TGTGCCAGCAGCTTACGACAGGCCGACACCGGGGAGCTGTTTTTT. Residues: CASSLRQADTGELFF.

This clonotype was counted ten times or more. The chain recombines TRBV7-8 with TRBJ2-1; D might be TRBD1 or TRBD2, each matching 5 bases. V was clipped by 4 bases and J by 4 bases, with 20 bases between them. Per the germline V gene, CDR1 is SGHVS and CDR2 is FQNEAQ. This CDR3 comprises 17 residues. In DNA, the CDR3 is TGTGCCAGCAGCTCTATCCGGGACCTCCGGCAGTACAATGAGCAGTTCTTC. Its protein product is CASSSIRDLRQYNEQFF.

This clonotype was counted ten times or more. The V and J genes are TRBV29-1 and TRBJ2-7; 8 bases are shared with TRBD1. Germline V lookup: CDR1 SQVTM, CDR2 ANQGSEA. The CDR3 is 12 amino acids. The V segment lost 7 bases and the J segment 2 bases; nucleotides outside the gene matches: 4. Here the CDR3 reads CSGRQGPYEQYF. The CDR3 nucleotides are TGCAGCGGCCGACAGGGGCCCTACGAGCAGTACTTC.

This sequence joins TRBV20-1 and TRBJ2-3; a weak D match, TRBD2 (5 bases). Trimming took 2 bases from V and 6 from J, leaving 15 bases between them. This CDR3 region has 14 residues. The germline V gene has CDR1 DFQATT and CDR2 SNEGSKA (reference sequence). CDR3 region: CSARWTSPHDTQYF. CDR3 sequence (DNA): TGCAGTGCTAGATGGACTTCGCCCCATGATACGCAGTATTTT.

This clonotype was counted at least ten times. The genes are TRBV6-1 and TRBJ2-7; 7 bases fit TRBD2. Germline V gene lookup returns CDR1 MNHNS and CDR2 SASEGT. CDR3 length equals 13 residues. Trimming removed 5 bases from V and 3 bases from J; junction bases left unmatched: 4. DNA for the CDR3: TGTGCCAGCAGTCGGAGGGAGGGCTACGAGCAGTACTTC. Its protein is CASSRREGYEQYF.

The chain joins TRBV27 to TRBJ2-7; TRBD1 or TRBD2 may be the D gene (6 bases each). V was trimmed by 10 bases and J by 5 bases, leaving 24 bases between them. The CDR3 is 15 residues long. The V gene's germline CDR1 is MNHEY and CDR2 SMNVEV (reference sequence). The CDR3: CATRRGGTLGHEQYF. CDR3 DNA sequence: TGTGCCACCCGGAGAGGGGGGACGTTGGGCCACGAGCAGTACTTC.

The table lists this clonotype with many counts. The V and J genes are TRBV7-2 and TRBJ2-5; D unresolved. The germline V gene encodes CDR1 SGHTA and CDR2 FQGNSA. The CDR3 contains 15 residues. With 6 bases removed from V and 5 bases from J, the gap between germline ends came to 19 bases. The CDR3 nucleotides read TGTGCCAGCAGTCCCCAGCCCCTGCCTGAGGAGACCCAGTACTTC. Translation: CASSPQPLPEETQYF. Using reference TRBV7-2 and TRBJ2-5 for the parts outside the CDR3, the full variable domain is GAGVSQSPSNKVTEKGKDVELRCDPISGHTALYWYRQSLGQGLEFLIYFQGNSAPDKSGLPSDRFSAERTGGSVSTLTIQRTQQEDSAVYLCASSPQPLPEETQYFGPGTRLLVL.